The clone carrying this T cell receptor (beta chain) showed up many times. As yet, its antigen is unknown. Unique molecular identifier tags were affixed to discrete cDNA molecules. MiXCR, run by TCRdb on the 5' RACE reads, gives a single entry per CDR3 protein. The sample has roughly 34,000 distinct CDR3 sequences; around 6.9% are singletons. The V segment lost 5 bases and the J segment 0 bases; nucleotides outside the gene matches: 5. The CDR3 contains 14 residues. Germline lookup yields CDR1 DFQATT and CDR2 SNEGSKA (reference sequence). This entry is derived from a study of early T cells in non-severe SARS-CoV-2 infection. Study-level information: Bulk RNA from unsorted whole blood was sequenced; chains were unpaired. The study's findings and limits: Reliance on VDJdb matching favored anti-spike CD8 responses; private and CD4 specificities were missed.

V usage is TRBV20-1 and J usage is TRBJ2-3; 7 bases fit TRBD1. The receptor was derived from an adult who was a healthcare worker with PCR-confirmed SARS-CoV-2 infection or an uninfected control (not recorded which). The starting material was whole blood, obtained at baseline. For the CDR3, the DNA is TGCAGTGCTCCGGACAGGTCGAGCACAGATACGCAGTATTTT. Protein sequence: CSAPDRSSTDTQYF.